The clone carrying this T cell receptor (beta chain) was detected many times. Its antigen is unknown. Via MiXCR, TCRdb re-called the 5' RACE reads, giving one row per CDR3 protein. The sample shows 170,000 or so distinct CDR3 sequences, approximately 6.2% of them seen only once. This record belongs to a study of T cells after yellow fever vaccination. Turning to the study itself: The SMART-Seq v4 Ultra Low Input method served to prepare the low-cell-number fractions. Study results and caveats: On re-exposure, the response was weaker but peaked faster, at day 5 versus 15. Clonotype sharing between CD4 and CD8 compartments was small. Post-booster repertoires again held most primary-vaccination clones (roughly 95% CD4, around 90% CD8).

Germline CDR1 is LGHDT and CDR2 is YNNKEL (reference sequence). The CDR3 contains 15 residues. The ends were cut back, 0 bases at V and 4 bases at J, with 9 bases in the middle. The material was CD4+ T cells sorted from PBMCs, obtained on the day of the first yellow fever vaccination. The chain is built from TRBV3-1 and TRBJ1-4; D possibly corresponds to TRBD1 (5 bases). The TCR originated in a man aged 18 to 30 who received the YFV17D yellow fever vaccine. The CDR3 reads CASSQELQVNEKLFF. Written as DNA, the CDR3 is TGTGCCAGCAGCCAAGAATTACAGGTTAATGAAAAACTGTTTTTT.